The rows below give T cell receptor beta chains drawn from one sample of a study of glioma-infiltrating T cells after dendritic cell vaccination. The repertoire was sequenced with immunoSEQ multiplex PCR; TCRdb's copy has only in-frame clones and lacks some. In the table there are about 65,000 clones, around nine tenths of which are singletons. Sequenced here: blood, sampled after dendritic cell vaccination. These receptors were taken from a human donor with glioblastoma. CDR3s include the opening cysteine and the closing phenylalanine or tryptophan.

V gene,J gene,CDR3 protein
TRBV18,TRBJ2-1,CASSPPAQGAGNEQFF
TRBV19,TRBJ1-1,CASSFKGLNTEAFF
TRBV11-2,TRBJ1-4,CASSPTGWGEKLFF
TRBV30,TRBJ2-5,CAWRLTGSETQYF
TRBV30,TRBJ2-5,CAFGIRGQGARGQETQYF
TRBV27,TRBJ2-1,CASSLFRNEQFF
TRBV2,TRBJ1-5,CASSDPARGNQPQHF
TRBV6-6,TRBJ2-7,CASSYLSSIAREQYF
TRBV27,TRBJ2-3,CASSSLAFGTDTQYF
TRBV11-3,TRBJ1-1,CASSLDRAGAAMNTEAFF
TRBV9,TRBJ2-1,CASSQIGGVGGNEQFF
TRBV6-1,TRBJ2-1,CASSERRREQFF
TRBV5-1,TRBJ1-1,CASSPFGSGKEVNTEAFF
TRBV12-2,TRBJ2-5,CASRLGSAEAQETQYF
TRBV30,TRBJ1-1,CAWSVRWQGVTSGEAFF
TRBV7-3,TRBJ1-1,CASNPRWGRATEAFF
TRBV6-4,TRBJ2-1,CASSDGLAGDNEQFF
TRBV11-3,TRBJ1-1,CATGTLSGGGTEAFF
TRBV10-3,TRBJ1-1,CAISEVRGGGTEAFF
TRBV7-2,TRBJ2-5,CASSLWQGGETQYF
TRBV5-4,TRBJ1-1,CASSIRGLGTEAFF
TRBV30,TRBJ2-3,CALTRAGADTQYF
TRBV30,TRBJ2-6,CAWSVGVSGANVLTF
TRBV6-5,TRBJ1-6,CASSLSDSHNSPLHF